This T cell receptor beta chain was sequenced in a study of blood T cells in healthy people across ages. This CDR3 comprises 12 residues. CDR1 ENHRY and CDR2 SYGVKD come from the germline V gene. The V end was cut by 2 bases, the J end by 3 bases, with 5 bases between. Comments on this clonotype: A read error may explain this, as a much larger clone is one base away.

It was with a sample-barcoded 5' primer and a J-beta primer mix that a second PCR of about 7 to 12 cycles was run. Each CDR3 protein is one row after TCRdb ran MiXCR on the 5' RACE reads. The sample records some 790,000 distinct CDR3 sequences, 25% to 35% being singletons. The rearrangement joins TRBV10-3 to TRBJ2-7; D unclear. Sample: blood. The clonotype originates from a woman over 75 in good health. The CDR3 coding sequence is TGTGCCATCAGTGAGCCGGGCTACGAGCAGTACTTC. Protein sequence: CAISEPGYEQYF.